A single sample gave rise to the 5 T cell receptor beta chains below, sequenced in a study of response to subunit inactivated influenza vaccine. A single record per CDR3 protein comes from TCRdb applying MiXCR to the RT-PCR reads. The sample contains 500,000 to 600,000 distinct CDR3 sequences, around 11% of which appear only once. In addition, the sample was reused for a study of T cells expressing NK-cell markers. That source adds: Template switching by 5'RACE with UMIs generated the TCR beta cDNA.

The material sequenced was PBMCs from blood, taken on the day of vaccination. The receptors stem from a man aged 45-65 years who received an inactivated influenza vaccine.

The chain couples TRBV28 to TRBJ2-5; the D is unclear. Germline assignment: CDR1 MDHEN and CDR2 SYDVKM. The CDR3 runs to 13 residues. Trimming cost V 2 bases and J 3 bases, with 7 bases left between them. The CDR3 region has the DNA TGTGCCAGCAGTTTAAACTGGAAAGAGACCCAGTACTTC. This encodes CASSLNWKETQYF. Full variable domain (outside the CDR3, taken from reference TRBV28 and TRBJ2-5): DVKVTQSSRYLVKRTGEKVFLECVQDMDHENMFWYRQDPGLGLRLIYFSYDVKMKEKGDIPEGYSVSREKKERFSLILESASTNQTSMYLCASSLNWKETQYFGPGTRLLVL.

This chain connects TRBV11-2 to TRBJ2-3, with 9 bases lining up with TRBD2. Germline V gives CDR1 SGHAT, CDR2 FQNNGV. With V trimmed by 5 bases and J by 4 bases, 10 bases remained unmatched. The length of the CDR3 is 16 residues. DNA of the CDR3: TGTGCCAGCAGCCCCCTGGCGGGGGGGCCCCCAGATACGCAGTATTTT. Protein sequence: CASSPLAGGPPDTQYF.

The V call is TRBV27, the J call TRBJ2-5, with D unresolved. The CDR3 extends over 13 amino acids. V shed 4 bases and J shed 7 bases, with 13 bases lying between them. Germline-derived CDR1 and CDR2 are MNHEY and SMNVEV (reference sequence). The CDR3 protein is CASSSSGPWTQYF. The CDR3 DNA reads as TGTGCCAGCAGTTCCTCTGGGCCCTGGACCCAGTACTTC.

This clonotype has just a few counts. V usage is TRBV27 and J usage is TRBJ1-2; no firm D call. Germline CDR1 MNHEY, CDR2 SMNVEV (reference sequence). This CDR3 has 13 amino acids. V lost 4 bases, J lost 2 bases, and 8 bases lay in between. CDR3 amino acids: CASSSVGNYGYTF. The CDR3 nucleotides are TGTGCCAGCAGTTCGGTTGGGAACTATGGCTACACCTTC.

The table lists this clonotype with many counts. The rearrangement links TRBV7-9 to TRBJ1-4; D is unresolved. V lost 5 bases, J lost 5 bases, and 3 bases lay in between. Germline V lookup: CDR1 SEHNR, CDR2 FQNEAQ (reference sequence). The CDR3 spans 11 residues. The CDR3 here is CASSPNEKLFF. CDR3 sequence (DNA): TGTGCCAGCAGCCCAAATGAAAAACTGTTTTTT.